Following are 18 T cell receptor beta chains from one sample sequenced in a study of HIV-infected patients and healthy controls. TCRdb reprocessed the 5' RACE reads via MiXCR and lists one record per CDR3 protein. This sample yields 70,000 or so distinct CDR3 sequences, of which 15% to 20% are seen a single time; approximately 5% belongs to the top ten. Sequenced material: CD4+ T cells from blood. All receptors derive from a human donor in good health.

This clonotype was detected many times. This chain links TRBV7-2 with TRBJ2-3; D is possibly TRBD2 (7 bases). Germline V gene data show CDR1 as SGHTA and CDR2 as FQGNSA. V dropped 1 base and J dropped 4 bases, with 15 bases sitting between them. The CDR3 is 16 residues long. CDR3 sequence reads: CASSLEGGLAADTQYF. In nucleotides, the CDR3 is TGTGCCAGCAGCTTAGAGGGGGGGCTGGCCGCAGATACGCAGTATTTT.

This sequence joins TRBV2 and TRBJ2-7; unclear D gene. CDR3 length: 14 amino acids. Trimming removed 3 bases at V and 4 bases at J, with 13 bases between. Germline lookup yields CDR1 SNHLY and CDR2 FYNNEI. Here the CDR3 reads CASSEDGVRYEQYF. The CDR3 DNA follows: TGTGCCAGCAGTGAGGATGGGGTTCGGTACGAGCAGTACTTC.

V usage is TRBV4-1 and J usage is TRBJ2-3; 11 bases agree with TRBD2. CDR3 size: 18 residues. V dropped 1 base and J dropped 0; count of bases not matched to a gene: 6. The germline gives CDR1 MGHRA, CDR2 YSYEKL. CDR3 amino acids: CASSQGRASGRSTDTQYF. In DNA form, the CDR3 reads TGCGCCAGCAGCCAAGGAAGGGCTAGCGGGAGGAGCACAGATACGCAGTATTTT.

This chain uses TRBV6-2 or TRBV6-3 with TRBJ1-1; TRBD1 matches at 10 bases. The CDR3 loop spans 15 amino acids. The germline gives CDR1 MNHEY, CDR2 SVGEGT. The J segment lost 3 bases and the V segment lost 5 bases, leaving 6 bases of the junction unmatched. The CDR3 DNA sequence: TGTGCCAGCAGTCTACGGACAGGGGGGGACACTGAAGCTTTCTTT. Its translation: CASSLRTGGDTEAFF.

V usage is TRBV5-6 and J usage is TRBJ2-7; no reliable D call. This CDR3 comprises 12 residues. Deletions cut 2 bases from V and 4 bases from J, with 7 bases between. Germline V CDR1 and CDR2: SGHDT, YYEEEE. CDR3 DNA: TGTGCCAGCAGCTTAGCAAGTTACGAGCAGTACTTC. As protein: CASSLASYEQYF.

There are a few counts of this clonotype. V is TRBV18 and J is TRBJ2-3; 11 nucleotides line up with TRBD1. The CDR3 is made up of 17 amino acids. The ends lost 3 bases at V and 3 bases at J; junction bases unmatched: 8. Germline CDR1 reads KGHSH; CDR2 reads LQKENI. The CDR3 sequence is CASSPLGTGGGTDTQYF. The CDR3 DNA is TGTGCCAGCTCACCCCTAGGGACAGGGGGTGGTACAGATACGCAGTATTTT. Combining the CDR3 with reference TRBV18 and TRBJ2-3 gives the whole variable domain NAGVMQNPRHLVRRRGQEARLRCSPMKGHSHVYWYRQLPEEGLKFMVYLQKENIIDESGMPKERFSAEFPKEGPSILRIQQVVRGDSAAYFCASSPLGTGGGTDTQYFGPGTRLTVL.

This clonotype has a handful of counts. The chain combines TRBV18 with TRBJ2-1; 9 nucleotides agree with TRBD2. J was trimmed by 8 bases and V by 0 bases; bases with no gene match: 8. The germline CDR1 and CDR2 sequences are KGHSH and LQKENI. The CDR3 has 16 amino acids. In DNA, the CDR3 is TGTGCCAGCTCACCACCACGGGCGGGGGGGCGCGATGAGCAGTTCTTC. As protein: CASSPPRAGGRDEQFF.

In its sample, this clonotype was seen many times. This rearrangement joins TRBV7-2 to TRBJ2-4, with D perhaps matching TRBD1 or TRBD2 (5 bases each). Per the germline V gene, CDR1 is SGHTA and CDR2 is FQGNSA. The CDR3 has 13 amino acids. Deletions cut 8 bases from V and 3 bases from J, with 11 bases between. The CDR3 DNA reads TGTGCCAGCCGAAAGGGGAGCAAAAACATTCAGTACTTC. Its translation: CASRKGSKNIQYF.

This clonotype was observed a handful of times. The chain combines TRBV12-3 or TRBV12-4 with TRBJ2-5, with 11 nucleotides matching TRBD1. V lost 7 bases and J lost 3; bases outside the gene matches: 7. The CDR3 is 15 amino acids. The CDR3 DNA reads TGTGCCAGCACCGAGGGACAGGGGGGAAAAGAGACCCAGTACTTC. Translation: CASTEGQGGKETQYF.

This clonotype occurred a few times. The rearrangement uses TRBV27 and TRBJ2-7; D not certain. The V end lost 5 bases, the J end lost 1 base, and 21 bases lay between the germline ends. CDR3 length: 17 residues. Germline-derived CDR1 and CDR2 are MNHEY and SMNVEV (reference sequence). CDR3 residues: CASSPKPHPTISYEQYF. The DNA of the CDR3 is TGTGCCAGCAGTCCTAAACCTCACCCTACCATTTCCTACGAGCAGTACTTC.

Many counts were recorded for this clonotype. CDR3 DNA sequence: TGTGCCACTGGCCTGGGACAGGGCGACTATAATTCACCCCTCCACTTT. Protein sequence: CATGLGQGDYNSPLHF. The chain recombines TRBV28 with TRBJ1-6, with TRBD1 identical over 9 bases. V was pared by 10 bases and J by 3 bases, with 10 bases of the junction left unmatched. CDR1 and CDR2 from the germline V gene are MDHEN and SYDVKM. The CDR3 is made up of 16 amino acids.

The chain couples TRBV5-1 to TRBJ1-2; TRBD1 is a possible D gene (5 bases). The length of the CDR3 is 15 residues. The V end lost 5 bases, the J end lost 3 bases, and 17 bases lay between the germline ends. The germline V gene encodes CDR1 SGHRS and CDR2 YFSETQ. The CDR3 reads CASSPGPREYYGYTF. In DNA, the CDR3 is TGCGCCAGCAGTCCGGGACCGCGGGAATACTATGGCTACACCTTC.

This clonotype is deemed medium-sized. The chain employs TRBV6-6 and TRBJ1-4; D gene unclear. Germline V gene data show CDR1 as MNHNY and CDR2 as SVGAGI (reference sequence). V was clipped by 6 bases and J by 4 bases, with 15 bases between them. CDR3 length: 15 residues. The CDR3 protein is CASRPSERGNEKLFF. The DNA of the CDR3 is TGTGCCAGCAGACCCTCCGAGCGCGGTAATGAAAAACTGTTTTTT.

This rearrangement joins TRBV12-3 or TRBV12-4 to TRBJ2-1; no firm D call. There are 13 residues in the CDR3. V was pared by 4 bases and J by 9 bases, with 13 bases between. The CDR3: CASSSRVDREQFF. CDR3 sequence (DNA): TGTGCCAGCAGTTCTCGGGTAGACCGTGAGCAGTTCTTC.

The CDR3 DNA reads TGCGCCAGCAGCTTGAATCCAGCAAACACTGAAGCTTTCTTT. Its protein is CASSLNPANTEAFF. The V gene is TRBV5-1, the J gene TRBJ1-1; no firm D call. The CDR3 has 14 amino acids. The V end was cut by 1 base, the J end by 2 bases, with 9 bases between. Germline assignment: CDR1 SGHRS and CDR2 YFSETQ.

The sample holds a few counts of this clonotype. CDR3 in amino acids: CAWKWGTLYGYTF. The CDR3 DNA reads as TGTGCCTGGAAATGGGGTACCCTCTATGGCTACACCTTC. This rearrangement joins TRBV30 to TRBJ1-2, with D hard to call. Trimming took off 4 bases at V and 4 bases at J, with 13 bases between the two ends. The V gene's germline CDR1 is GTSNPN and CDR2 SVGIG (reference sequence). The CDR3 covers 13 residues.

This clonotype occurred a few times. The chain recombines TRBV20-1 with TRBJ2-1; 11 bases agree with TRBD2. The V gene end was trimmed by 0 bases and the J gene end by 1 base; junction bases not matched to a gene: 5. Germline lookup yields CDR1 DFQATT and CDR2 SNEGSKA (reference sequence). This CDR3 is built from 17 residues. CDR3 sequence reads: CSARDPRLAGSYNEQFF. CDR3 nucleotide sequence: TGCAGTGCTAGAGACCCCCGACTAGCGGGGTCCTACAATGAGCAGTTCTTC.

Ten or more counts support this clonotype. CDR3 sequence: CASSSSFSGGAREQFF. The CDR3 DNA follows: TGTGCCAGCAGCTCTTCCTTTAGCGGGGGGGCTCGAGAGCAGTTCTTC. The V call is TRBV7-2, the J call TRBJ2-1; 11 bases are a match to TRBD2. Losses at the gene ends were 4 bases for V and 10 bases for J; bases not matched to a gene: 12. CDR3 length equals 16 residues. CDR1 is SGHTA and CDR2 is FQGNSA in the germline V gene.